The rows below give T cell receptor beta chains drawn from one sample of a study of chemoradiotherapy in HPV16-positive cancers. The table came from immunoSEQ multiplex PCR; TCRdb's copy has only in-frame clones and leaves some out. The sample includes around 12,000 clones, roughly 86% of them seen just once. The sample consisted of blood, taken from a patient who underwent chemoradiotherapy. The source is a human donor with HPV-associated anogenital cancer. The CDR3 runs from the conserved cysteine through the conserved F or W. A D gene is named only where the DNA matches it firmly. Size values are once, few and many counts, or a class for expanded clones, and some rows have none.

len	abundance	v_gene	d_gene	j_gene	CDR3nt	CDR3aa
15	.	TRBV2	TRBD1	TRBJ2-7	TGTGCCAGCAGTAGCTACGACAGGGGCTCCTACGAGCAGTACTTC	CASSSYDRGSYEQYF
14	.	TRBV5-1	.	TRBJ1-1	TGCGCCAGCAGCTTTAGGGGGGTAAACACTGAAGCTTTCTTT	CASSFRGVNTEAFF
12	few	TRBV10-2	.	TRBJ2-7	TGCGCCAGCAGTGAGGGGGGGCATGAGCAGTACTTC	CASSEGGHEQYF
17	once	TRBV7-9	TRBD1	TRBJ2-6	TGTGCCAGCAGCCCGGGACAGGCCTGGGGTGGGGCCAACGTCCTGACTTTC	CASSPGQAWGGANVLTF
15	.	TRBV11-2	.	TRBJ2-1	TGTGCCAGCAGCTTTACTTACATCTCCTACAATGAGCAGTTCTTC	CASSFTYISYNEQFF
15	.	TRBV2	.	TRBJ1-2	TGTGCCAGCAGTGAAACAGGAGCTGTTGGCTATGGCTACACCTTC	CASSETGAVGYGYTF
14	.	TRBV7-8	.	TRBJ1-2	TGTGCCAGCAGCCCGGTTTGGACCGGGGTTGGCTACACCTTC	CASSPVWTGVGYTF
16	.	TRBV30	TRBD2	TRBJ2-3	TGTGCCTGGAGTCCCCTCGGAGCGGGGGGGCCTGTTACGCAGTATTTT	CAWSPLGAGGPVTQYF
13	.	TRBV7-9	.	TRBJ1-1	TGTGCCAGCAGTCCGTTTTACGCAGGCGAAGCTTTCTTT	CASSPFYAGEAFF
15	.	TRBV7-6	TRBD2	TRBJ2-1	TGTGCCAGCAGCGCCCCTCCTTTAGCGGGTAGTGAGCAGTTCTTC	CASSAPPLAGSEQFF
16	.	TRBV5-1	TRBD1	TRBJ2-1	TGCGCCAGCAACCCCCGGGGACAGGGCACGGGCAATGAGCAGTTCTTC	CASNPRGQGTGNEQFF
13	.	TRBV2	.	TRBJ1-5	TGTGCCAGCACGCCAGAACTTAATCAGCCCCAGCATTTT	CASTPELNQPQHF
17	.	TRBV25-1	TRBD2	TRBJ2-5	TGTGCCAGCAGTGTACTCAGAATACTAGCGGGACAAGAGACCCAGTACTTC	CASSVLRILAGQETQYF
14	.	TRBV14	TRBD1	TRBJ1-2	TGTGCCAGCAGCAACTCAGGGGGCGGCTATGGCTACACCTTC	CASSNSGGGYGYTF
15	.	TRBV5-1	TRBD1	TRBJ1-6	TGCGCCAGCAGCTTGGCCGACAGGGATAATTCACCCCTCCACTTT	CASSLADRDNSPLHF
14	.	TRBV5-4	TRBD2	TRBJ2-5	TGTGCCAGCAGCTTGGGACTAGCGGGAGAGACCCAGTACTTC	CASSLGLAGETQYF
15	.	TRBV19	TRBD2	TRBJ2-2	TGTGCCAGTAGTATCGCGGGGGGAATCACCGGGGAGCTGTTTTTT	CASSIAGGITGELFF